These 13 T cell receptor beta chains share one sample of origin, sequenced in a study of blood T cell repertoires in COVID-19. This table comes from immunoSEQ multiplex PCR, and its TCRdb copy is limited to in-frame clones, with some not included. The sample records some 190,000 clones, over 70% being singletons. Sequencing input: PBMCs or T cells enriched from blood (not recorded which). Receptor source: a man aged 60 to 69 who had been exposed to COVID-19.

The chain recombines TRBV11-2 with TRBJ2-1; TRBD2 agrees at 10 bases. The CDR3 runs 17 residues. Unmatched junction bases numbered 7, after V lost 5 bases and J lost 0 bases. Germline V gives CDR1 SGHAT, CDR2 FQNNGV. Written as DNA, the CDR3 is TGTGCCAGCAGCCAGCAACTAGCGGGATCCTCCTACAATGAGCAGTTCTTC. It translates to CASSQQLAGSSYNEQFF.

This clone was recorded once. The chain uses TRBV7-3 and TRBJ2-1; a weak D match, TRBD2 (5 bases). The CDR3 contains 16 residues. With 2 bases removed from V and 0 bases from J, the gap between germline ends came to 11 bases. The germline CDR1 and CDR2 sequences are SGHTA and FQGTGA. For the CDR3, the DNA is TGTGCCAGCAGCTTATTAGCGCCGAGCTCCTACAATGAGCAGTTCTTC. It specifies CASSLLAPSSYNEQFF.

J is TRBJ2-5 and V is TRBV6-6, with unresolved D. Trimming took 0 bases from V and 5 from J, leaving 10 bases between them. The CDR3 contains 14 residues. CDR1 and CDR2 (germline): MNHNY, SVGAGI (reference sequence). The CDR3 protein is CASSYSEWVETQYF. In nucleotides, the CDR3 is TGTGCCAGCAGTTACTCGGAGTGGGTGGAGACCCAGTACTTC.

The chain couples TRBV18 to TRBJ1-5; no reliable D call. Germline V gene sequence: CDR1 KGHSH, CDR2 LQKENI. V lost 5 bases and J 5 bases, leaving 7 bases between the germline ends. This CDR3 region has 12 residues. CDR3 bases: TGTGCCAGCTCATCATCAGATCAGCCCCAGCATTTT. This codes for CASSSSDQPQHF.

V gene TRBV18 combines with J gene TRBJ1-2, with a possible D match to TRBD1 (6 bases). The CDR3 consists of 14 residues. CDR1 and CDR2 from the germline V gene are KGHSH and LQKENI. The ends were cut back, 6 bases at V and 2 bases at J, with 13 bases in the middle. The CDR3 coding sequence is TGTGCCAGCTCGCTACAGGGAATGAACTATGGCTACACCTTC. Translation: CASSLQGMNYGYTF.

This clone was recorded only once. The V gene is TRBV10-2, the J gene TRBJ1-4, with D perhaps matching TRBD1 (6 bases). The CDR3 loop spans 13 amino acids. Germline V lookup: CDR1 WSHSY, CDR2 SAAADI. V was cut by 6 bases and J by 1 base, with 6 bases left in between. The CDR3 DNA is TGCGCCAGCAGCAGGGGAACTAATGAAAAACTGTTTTTT. Its protein is CASSRGTNEKLFF.

V is TRBV7-2 and J is TRBJ2-2; no definite D call. In germline, CDR1 is SGHTA, CDR2 FQGNSA. Trimming left V 1 base short and J 2 bases short, with 5 bases between. The CDR3 sequence is 14 residues long. In nucleotides, the CDR3 is TGTGCCAGCAGCTTAGGCTATAACACCGGGGAGCTGTTTTTT. Protein: CASSLGYNTGELFF.

This clone appeared a few times. This sequence joins TRBV6-5 and TRBJ1-2; possible D gene TRBD1, 6 bases. With 6 bases removed from V and 3 bases from J, the gap between germline ends came to 14 bases. The CDR3 consists of 14 residues. Germline V CDR1 and CDR2: MNHEY, SVGAGI. Written as DNA, the CDR3 is TGTGCCAGCAGGGCTACGGACAGTTACTATGGCTACACCTTC. This translates into CASRATDSYYGYTF.

V usage is TRBV6-5 and J usage is TRBJ2-3; 9 bases are shared with TRBD2. From germline, CDR1 is MNHEY and CDR2 SVGAGI. There are 15 residues in the CDR3. V lost 4 bases, J lost 0 bases, and 2 bases stayed unmatched. The CDR3 protein is CASSSSGVSTDTQYF. CDR3 DNA: TGTGCCAGCAGTTCTAGCGGGGTTAGCACAGATACGCAGTATTTT.

This clone was counted a few times. The chain combines TRBV28 with TRBJ1-2, with D possibly being TRBD1 (5 bases). Per germline, CDR1 MDHEN and CDR2 SYDVKM. This CDR3 has 14 residues. Trimming removed 3 bases at V and 4 bases at J, with 12 bases between. CDR3 DNA sequence: TGTGCCAGCAGTTTCCCAGGGTACTCCTATGGCTACACCTTC. This encodes CASSFPGYSYGYTF.

The V and J genes are TRBV4-1 and TRBJ2-2, with D tentatively TRBD2 (6 bases). Trimming removed 1 base from V and 4 bases from J, with 13 bases in between. Germline V gives CDR1 MGHRA, CDR2 YSYEKL. The CDR3 extends over 16 amino acids. The CDR3 DNA reads as TGCGCCAGCAGCCAAGGCCGCGGGATCCGCACCGGGGAGCTGTTTTTT. Its translation: CASSQGRGIRTGELFF.

The genes are TRBV19 and TRBJ1-4; D remains ambiguous. The CDR3 loop spans 14 amino acids. Germline CDR1 reads LNHDA; CDR2 reads SQIVND (reference sequence). V lost 1 base and J lost 7, with 10 bases in between. CDR3 protein: CASSIVASGEKLFF. The CDR3 coding sequence is TGTGCCAGTAGTATAGTGGCCAGCGGTGAAAAACTGTTTTTT.

The V call is TRBV7-6, the J call TRBJ2-1, with TRBD2 matching 7 bases. V shed 0 bases and J 6 bases; nucleotides not matched to a gene: 5. Germline CDR1 SGHVS, CDR2 FNYEAQ. CDR3 size: 15 residues. The CDR3 sequence: CASSLAGGSPNEQFF. CDR3 nucleotides: TGTGCCAGCAGCTTAGCGGGCGGGAGCCCCAATGAGCAGTTCTTC.